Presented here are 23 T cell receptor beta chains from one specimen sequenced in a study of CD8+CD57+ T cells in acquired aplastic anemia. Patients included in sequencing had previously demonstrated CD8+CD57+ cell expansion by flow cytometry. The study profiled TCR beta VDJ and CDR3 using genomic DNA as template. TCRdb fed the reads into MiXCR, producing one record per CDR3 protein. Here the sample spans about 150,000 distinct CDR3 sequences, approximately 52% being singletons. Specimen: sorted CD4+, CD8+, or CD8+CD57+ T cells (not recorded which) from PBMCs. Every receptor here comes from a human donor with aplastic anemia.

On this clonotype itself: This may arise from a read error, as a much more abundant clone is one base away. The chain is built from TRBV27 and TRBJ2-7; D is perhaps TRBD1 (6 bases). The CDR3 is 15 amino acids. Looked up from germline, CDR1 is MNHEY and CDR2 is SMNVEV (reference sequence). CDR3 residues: CTSRPTGRESYEQYF. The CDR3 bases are TGTACCAGCAGGCCCACAGGGCGAGAGTCCTACGAGCAGTACTTC.

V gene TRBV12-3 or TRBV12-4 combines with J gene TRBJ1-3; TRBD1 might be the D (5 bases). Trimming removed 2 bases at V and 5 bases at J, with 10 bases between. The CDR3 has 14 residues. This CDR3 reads CASSLIGGRNTIYF. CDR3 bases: TGTGCCAGCAGTTTAATCGGGGGGAGAAACACCATATATTTT.

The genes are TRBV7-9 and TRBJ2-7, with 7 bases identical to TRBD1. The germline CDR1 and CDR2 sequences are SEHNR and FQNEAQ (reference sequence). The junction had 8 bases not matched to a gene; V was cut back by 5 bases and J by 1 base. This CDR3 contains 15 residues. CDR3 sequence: CASSNTGASSYEQYF. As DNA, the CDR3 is TGTGCCAGCAGCAACACAGGGGCTAGTTCCTACGAGCAGTACTTC.

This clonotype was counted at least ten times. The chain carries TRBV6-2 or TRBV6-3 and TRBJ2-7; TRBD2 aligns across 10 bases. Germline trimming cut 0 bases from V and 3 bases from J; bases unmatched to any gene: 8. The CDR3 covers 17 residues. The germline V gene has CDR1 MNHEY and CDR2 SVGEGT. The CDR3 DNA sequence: TGTGCCAGCAGTTACTCGATCAGCGGGGGGGCTCGCTACGAGCAGTACTTC. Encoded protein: CASSYSISGGARYEQYF.

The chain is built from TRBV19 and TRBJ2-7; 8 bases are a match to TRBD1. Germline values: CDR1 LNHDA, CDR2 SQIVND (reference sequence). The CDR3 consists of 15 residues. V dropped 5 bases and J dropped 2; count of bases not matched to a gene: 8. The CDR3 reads CASSPGQALTYEQYF. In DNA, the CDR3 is TGTGCCAGTAGTCCGGGACAGGCCCTTACCTACGAGCAGTACTTC.

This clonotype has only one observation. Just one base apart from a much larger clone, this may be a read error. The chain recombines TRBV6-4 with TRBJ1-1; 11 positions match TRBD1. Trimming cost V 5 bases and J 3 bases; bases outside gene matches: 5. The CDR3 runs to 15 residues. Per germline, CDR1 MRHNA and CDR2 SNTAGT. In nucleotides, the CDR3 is TGTGCCAGCAGTTTTAGGGACAGGGGGGACACTGAAGCTTTCTTT. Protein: CASSFRDRGDTEAFF.

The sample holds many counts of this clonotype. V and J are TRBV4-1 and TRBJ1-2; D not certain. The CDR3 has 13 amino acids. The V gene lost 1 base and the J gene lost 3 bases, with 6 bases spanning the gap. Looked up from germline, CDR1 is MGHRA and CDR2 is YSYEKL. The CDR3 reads CASSQVFDYGYTF. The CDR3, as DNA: TGCGCCAGCAGCCAAGTTTTTGACTATGGCTACACCTTC.

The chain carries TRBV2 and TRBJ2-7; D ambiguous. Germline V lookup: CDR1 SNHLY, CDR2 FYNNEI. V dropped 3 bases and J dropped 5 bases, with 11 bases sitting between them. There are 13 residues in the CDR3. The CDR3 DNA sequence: TGTGCCAGCAGTGATGCCGGATACGACGAGCAGTACTTC. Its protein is CASSDAGYDEQYF. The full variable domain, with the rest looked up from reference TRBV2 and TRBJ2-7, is EPEVTQTPSHQVTQMGQEVILRCVPISNHLYFYWYRQILGQKVEFLVSFYNNEISEKSEIFDDQFSVERPDGSNFTLKIRSTKLEDSAMYFCASSDAGYDEQYFGPGTRLTVT.

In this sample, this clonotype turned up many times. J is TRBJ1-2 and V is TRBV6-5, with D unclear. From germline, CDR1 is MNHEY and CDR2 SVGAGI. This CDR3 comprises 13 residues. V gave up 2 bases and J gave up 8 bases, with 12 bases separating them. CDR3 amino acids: CASSYGRRAGYTF. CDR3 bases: TGTGCCAGCAGTTACGGGCGGCGGGCCGGCTACACCTTC.

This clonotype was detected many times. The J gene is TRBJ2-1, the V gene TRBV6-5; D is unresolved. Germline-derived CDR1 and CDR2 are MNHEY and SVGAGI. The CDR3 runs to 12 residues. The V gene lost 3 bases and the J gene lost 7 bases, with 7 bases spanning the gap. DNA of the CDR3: TGTGCCAGCAGTTATGGAATAAATGAGCAGTTCTTC. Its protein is CASSYGINEQFF.

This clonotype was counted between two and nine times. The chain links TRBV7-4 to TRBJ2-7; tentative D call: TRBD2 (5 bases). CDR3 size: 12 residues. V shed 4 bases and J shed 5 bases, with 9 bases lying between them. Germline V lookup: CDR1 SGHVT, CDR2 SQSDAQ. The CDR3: CASSWSRDEQYF. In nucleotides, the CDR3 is TGTGCCAGCAGCTGGTCGCGGGACGAGCAGTACTTC.

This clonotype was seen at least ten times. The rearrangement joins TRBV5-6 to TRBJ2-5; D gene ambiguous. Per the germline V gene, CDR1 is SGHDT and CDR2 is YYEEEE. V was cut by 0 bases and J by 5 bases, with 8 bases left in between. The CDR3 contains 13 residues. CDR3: CASSLGQSETQYF. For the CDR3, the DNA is TGTGCCAGCAGCTTGGGACAATCGGAGACCCAGTACTTC.

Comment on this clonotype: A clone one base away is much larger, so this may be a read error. The CDR3 DNA sequence: TGTGCCAGCAGTTACTCGCCCGAGGCCCAGTACTTC. Translating gives CASSYSPEAQYF. This sequence joins TRBV7-9 and TRBJ2-5, with D hard to call. CDR3 length equals 12 residues. V was cut by 6 bases and J by 9 bases, with 14 bases left in between. Germline values: CDR1 SEHNR, CDR2 FQNEAQ (reference sequence).

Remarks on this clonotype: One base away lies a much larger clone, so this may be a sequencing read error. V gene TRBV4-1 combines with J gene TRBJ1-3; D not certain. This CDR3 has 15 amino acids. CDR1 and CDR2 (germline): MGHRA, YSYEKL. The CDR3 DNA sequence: TGCGCCAGCAGCCAAGGGCCGGGTTCTGGAAACACCATATGTTTT. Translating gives CASSQGPGSGNTICF.

The CDR3 DNA is TGTGCCAGCAGCCCCGGGACTAGCGGTTTAGAGACCCAGTACTTC. Protein product: CASSPGTSGLETQYF. The chain combines TRBV7-9 with TRBJ2-5; 11 nucleotides align to TRBD2. Germline loops: CDR1 SEHNR, CDR2 FQNEAQ (reference sequence). The CDR3 spans 15 residues. With 5 bases clipped from V and 4 bases from J, the junction kept 6 bases outside the gene matches.

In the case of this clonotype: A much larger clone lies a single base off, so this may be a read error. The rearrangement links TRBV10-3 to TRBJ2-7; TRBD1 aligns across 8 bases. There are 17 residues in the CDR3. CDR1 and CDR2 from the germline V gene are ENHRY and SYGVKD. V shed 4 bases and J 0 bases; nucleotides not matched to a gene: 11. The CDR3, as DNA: TGTGCCATCAGTGGCGATCATGGGACAGGTTTCTCCTACGAGCAGTACTTC. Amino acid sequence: CAISGDHGTGFSYEQYF.

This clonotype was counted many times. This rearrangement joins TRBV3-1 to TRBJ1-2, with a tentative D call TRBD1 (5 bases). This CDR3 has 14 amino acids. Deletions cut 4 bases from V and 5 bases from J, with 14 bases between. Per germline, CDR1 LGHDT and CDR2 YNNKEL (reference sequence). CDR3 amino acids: CASSPRQPRYGYTF. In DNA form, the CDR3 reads TGTGCCAGCAGCCCCAGACAGCCCCGGTATGGCTACACCTTC.

The CDR3 DNA follows: TGTGCCACCAGTGATTTGAGGGACCCATACAATGAGCAGTTCTTC. Translation gives CATSDLRDPYNEQFF. The chain recombines TRBV24-1 with TRBJ2-1, with D possibly called TRBD1 or TRBD2 (5 bases each). The CDR3 loop spans 15 amino acids. The germline V gene has CDR1 KGHDR and CDR2 SFDVKD. V was pared by 0 bases and J by 4 bases, with 9 bases between.

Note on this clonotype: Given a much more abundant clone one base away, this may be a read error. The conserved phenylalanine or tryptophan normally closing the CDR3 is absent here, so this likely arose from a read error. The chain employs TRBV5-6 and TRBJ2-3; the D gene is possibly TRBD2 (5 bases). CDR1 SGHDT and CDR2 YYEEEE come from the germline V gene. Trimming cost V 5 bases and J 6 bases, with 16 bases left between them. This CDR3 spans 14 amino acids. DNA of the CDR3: TGTGCCAGCAGAAACCCTAGCTTCTTGGATACGCAGTATCTT. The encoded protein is CASRNPSFLDTQYL.

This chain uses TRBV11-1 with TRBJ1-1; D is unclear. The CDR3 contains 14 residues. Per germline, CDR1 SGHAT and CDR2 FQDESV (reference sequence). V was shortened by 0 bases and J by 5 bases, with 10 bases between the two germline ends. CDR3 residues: CASSLAGYGTEAFF. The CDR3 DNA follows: TGTGCCAGCAGCTTAGCAGGGTACGGGACTGAAGCTTTCTTT.

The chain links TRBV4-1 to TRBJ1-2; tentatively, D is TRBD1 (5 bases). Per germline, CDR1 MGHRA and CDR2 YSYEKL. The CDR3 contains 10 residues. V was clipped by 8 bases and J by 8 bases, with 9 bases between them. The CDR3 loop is CASRGWGYTF. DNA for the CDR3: TGCGCCAGCCGGGGCTGGGGCTACACCTTC.

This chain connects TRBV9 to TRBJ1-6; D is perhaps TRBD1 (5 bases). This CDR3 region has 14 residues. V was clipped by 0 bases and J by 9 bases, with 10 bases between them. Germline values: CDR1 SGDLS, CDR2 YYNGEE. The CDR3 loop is CASSVDWGSSPLHF. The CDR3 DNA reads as TGTGCCAGCAGCGTAGACTGGGGGTCTTCACCCCTCCACTTT.

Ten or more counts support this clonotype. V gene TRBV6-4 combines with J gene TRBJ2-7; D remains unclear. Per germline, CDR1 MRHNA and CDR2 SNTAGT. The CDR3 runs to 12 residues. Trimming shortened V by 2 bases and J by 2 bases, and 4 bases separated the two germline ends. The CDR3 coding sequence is TGTGCCAGCAGTGACAGGCCCTACGAGCAGTACTTC. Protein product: CASSDRPYEQYF.